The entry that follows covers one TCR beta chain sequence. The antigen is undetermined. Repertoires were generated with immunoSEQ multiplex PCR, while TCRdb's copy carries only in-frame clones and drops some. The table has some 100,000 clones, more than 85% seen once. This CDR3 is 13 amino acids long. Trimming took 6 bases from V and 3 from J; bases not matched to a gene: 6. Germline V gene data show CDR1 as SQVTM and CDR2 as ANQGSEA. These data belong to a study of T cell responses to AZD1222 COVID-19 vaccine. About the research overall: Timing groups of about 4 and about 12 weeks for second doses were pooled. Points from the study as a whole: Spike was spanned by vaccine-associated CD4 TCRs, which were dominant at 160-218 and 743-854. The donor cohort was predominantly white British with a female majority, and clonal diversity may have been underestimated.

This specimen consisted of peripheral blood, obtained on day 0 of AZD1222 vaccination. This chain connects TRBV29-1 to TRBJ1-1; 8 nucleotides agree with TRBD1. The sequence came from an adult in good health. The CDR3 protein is CSVVGQGYTEAFF. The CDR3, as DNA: TGCAGCGTGGTTGGACAGGGATACACTGAAGCTTTCTTT. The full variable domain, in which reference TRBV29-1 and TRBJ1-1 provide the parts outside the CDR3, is SAVISQKPSRDICQRGTSLTIQCQVDSQVTMMFWYRQQPGQSLTLIATANQGSEATYESGFVIDKFPISRPNLTFSTLTVSNMSPEDSSIYLCSVVGQGYTEAFFGQGTRLTVV.